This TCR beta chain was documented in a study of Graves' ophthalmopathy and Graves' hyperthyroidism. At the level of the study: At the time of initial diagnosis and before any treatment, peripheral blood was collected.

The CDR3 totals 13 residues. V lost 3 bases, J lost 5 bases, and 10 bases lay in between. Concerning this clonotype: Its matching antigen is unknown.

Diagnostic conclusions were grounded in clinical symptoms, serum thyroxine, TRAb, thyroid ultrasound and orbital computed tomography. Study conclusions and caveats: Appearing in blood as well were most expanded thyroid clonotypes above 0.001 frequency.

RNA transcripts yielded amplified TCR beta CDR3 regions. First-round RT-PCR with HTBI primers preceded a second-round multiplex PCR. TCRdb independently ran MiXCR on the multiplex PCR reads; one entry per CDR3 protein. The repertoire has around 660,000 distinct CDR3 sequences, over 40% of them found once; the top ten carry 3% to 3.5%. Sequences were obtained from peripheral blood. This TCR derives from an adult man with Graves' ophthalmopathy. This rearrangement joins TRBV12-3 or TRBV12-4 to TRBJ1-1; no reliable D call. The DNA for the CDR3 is TGTGCCAGCAGTTTTGGGCGTGTAACTGAAGCTTTCTTT. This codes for CASSFGRVTEAFF.